This TCR beta chain was recovered during a study of shared clonotypes between healthy human individuals (dated by TCRdb to about 2020). For the wider study: A few men and two women, aged 18 to 49 years, made up the cohort. For each donor, CD4 naive and CD4 memory were each given three plates, CD8 naive was given two plates, and CD8 memory was given one plate. To estimate repertoire size and how much clonotypes are shared between individuals, the study performed deep sequencing of blood TCR repertoires from five healthy adults. To increase sequencing depth and limit assay-specific biases, different laboratories used diverse techniques to prepare libraries and sequence TCR repertoires. Between about 0.85 and 9.5 billion PBMCs per donor were obtained by leukapheresis.

Using the deep immunoSEQ assay, TCR CDR3 regions were amplified from genomic DNA by multiplex PCR. Extracted genomic DNA from each cell subset was distributed evenly across all wells of several immunoSEQ 96-well plates, and each plate was treated as a replicate. Each replicate PCR for sorted subsets received around 210 ng genomic DNA, equal to roughly 29,000 T cell genomes. Purified libraries were quantified with a Qubit 3.0 fluorometer, sized on a Bioanalyzer 2100, and re-quantified with the KAPA Library Quantification kit. Every immunoSEQ 96-well plate was sequenced on a dedicated single-read 150-cycle Illumina NextSeq 550 flow cell. Turning to the authors' computational methods: Because only junctional sequences without quality scores were contained in the immunoSEQ output, filtering matching that applied to full-length reads could not be performed. Sequences were annotated with PyIR, a Python wrapper for IgBLAST v1.9, using IMGT germline references to assign V/J genes and CDR3. Reads were filtered out if the reads had weak V/J assignments (E-value above 1e-6), no CDR3, stop codons, out-of-frame junctions, or ambiguous translated residues. V3J clonotypes were defined as sequences sharing an identical inferred V gene, J gene, and CDR3 amino acid sequence. Percentage overlap between repertoires was calculated by dividing the number of shared unique clonotypes by the size of the smaller repertoire. Three approaches were used to assess repertoire richness: RTK rarefaction, the Chao1 estimator, and Recon v2.1 estimates of unobserved clonotypes. Generation probabilities were computed with OLGA for all TCRbeta clonotypes obtained by the gDNA method from several donors. The table comes from immuneACCESS by way of TCRdb, which keeps in-frame sequences with V and J called. Part of the clones is missing from these tables; in studies checked, under half for an unresolved V gene and the rest for unknown reasons. The D gene and trimming were derived from the DNA, and the V and J assignments and clone size from that table. The sample yields 2 million to 2.5 million clones; approximately 94% were counted once. Of the sample, approximately 0.13% is held by the ten largest clones.

The donors were healthy, HIV-negative adults with no recently reported acute infections or vaccinations. Every donor was a Caucasian adult living in Nashville, Tennessee, USA. CD4+ T cells were enriched by magnetic negative selection; naive cells were then positively selected on CD45RA, and the negative fraction formed the memory subset. Blood was obtained by leukapheresis, after which PBMCs were separated by Ficoll-Histopaque density gradient centrifugation and cryopreserved in liquid nitrogen vapor phase. Analytical flow cytometry was used to check the purity and quantity of each magnetically sorted T cell population. Each sorted fraction had its genomic DNA isolated and then quantified by UV absorbance on a Nanodrop 2000c. In the germline V gene, CDR1 corresponds to MNHNS and CDR2 to SASEGT. V is pruned by 6 bases and J by 0 bases, leaving 4 bases of the junction without a gene match. The CDR3 numbers 14 residues from cysteine through phenylalanine. Just CDR3 DNA is preserved here, 42 bases in frame from base 1.

As regards this clone: Its antigen is currently not known. No base-level quality is on record; no much larger clone is a single base apart.

Overall study results and their limits: Sampling was restricted to blood, and TCR repertoires in tissue are likely to differ from TCR repertoires in blood. Compared with non-shared clonotypes, clonotypes shared by all four sorted-subset donors had higher generation probabilities. Pairwise subsampling led to the expectation that sequencing depth would affect the degree of clonotype sharing among donors. Even with the large sequencing depth, rarefaction of the sorted-subset datasets indicated that sequencing was incomplete. Across four donors, approximately 4.9% of naive CD4, over 3% of naive CD8, about 2.3% of memory CD4, and approximately 0.4% of memory CD8 clonotypes were shared. Larger estimated clonotype richness was generally found for naive subsets than for memory subsets. Because the study included only a small number of donors, the genetic and exposure-history diversity represented was limited.

This TCR derives from a young man in good health. The sample comprised naive CD4+ T cells sorted from blood. The meaning of the sample's cell subset or site label: CD45RA+ positively selected. The V and J genes are TRBV6-1 and TRBJ1-1; 7 central bases correspond to TRBD1. The sequenced DNA is TGTGCCAGCAGCCGGGACAGACTGAACACTGAAGCTTTCTTT. It is translated as CASSRDRLNTEAFF.